This T cell receptor beta chain comes out of a study of CD8 T cells in ankylosing spondylitis. Comment on this clonotype: The antigen is not known.

Whole-study findings and limits: Characteristic, it appeared, of ankylosing spondylitis blood was a TCR beta motif of seven or eight highly homologous variants. Before this, some motif variants had been reported in reactive arthritis synovial fluid and blood.

TCRdb re-called the 5' RACE reads with MiXCR, one entry per CDR3 protein. The sample carries around 330,000 distinct CDR3 sequences, around a tenth recorded once. The V gene's germline CDR1 is SGHTA and CDR2 FQGTGA. The V end was cut by 5 bases, the J end by 5 bases, with 12 bases between. The CDR3 is 13 amino acids. The receptor comes from a female donor with ankylosing spondylitis or in good health (not recorded which). Sequenced sample: blood, either unsorted or a sorted T cell fraction (not recorded which). This sequence joins TRBV7-3 and TRBJ2-5, with D possibly being TRBD2 (6 bases). In DNA, the CDR3 is TGTGCCAGCAGCCCCACTAGCTGGGAGACCCAGTACTTC. It translates to CASSPTSWETQYF.